These 6 T cell receptor beta chains share one sample of origin, sequenced in a study of blood T cell repertoires in COVID-19. Using immunoSEQ multiplex PCR, the repertoire was profiled, and TCRdb retains in-frame clones only, with some absent. Among 250,000 to 350,000 clones listed, approximately 90% were seen once. Material for sequencing was peripheral blood. These receptor sequences come from a man aged 18 to 35 with active or convalescent COVID-19.

The chain is built from TRBV5-1 and TRBJ1-1, with D tentatively TRBD1 (5 bases). This CDR3 has 15 residues. The germline gives CDR1 SGHRS, CDR2 YFSETQ. V was pared by 0 bases and J by 3 bases, with 12 bases between. In DNA, the CDR3 is TGCGCCAGCAGCTTGGAGGGCAGGGTTTACACTGAAGCTTTCTTT. Translation: CASSLEGRVYTEAFF. Together with reference TRBV5-1 and TRBJ1-1, the CDR3 gives the full variable domain: KAGVTQTPRYLIKTRGQQVTLSCSPISGHRSVSWYQQTPGQGLQFLFEYFSETQRNKGNFPGRFSGRQFSNSRSEMNVSTLELGDSALYLCASSLEGRVYTEAFFGQGTRLTVV.

This clone was detected only once. V gene TRBV9 combines with J gene TRBJ1-2, with D possibly being TRBD1 (5 bases). Germline assignment: CDR1 SGDLS and CDR2 YYNGEE. Trimming shortened V by 0 bases and J by 6 bases, and 9 bases separated the two germline ends. The CDR3 is made up of 13 amino acids. The CDR3 coding sequence is TGTGCCAGCAGCGTAGCAGGGAAAGATGGCTACACCTTC. Translation gives CASSVAGKDGYTF. The variable domain in full, with the rest retrieved from reference TRBV9 and TRBJ1-2, is DSGVTQTPKHLITATGQRVTLRCSPRSGDLSVYWYQQSLDQGLQFLIQYYNGEERAKGNILERFSAQQFPDLHSELNLSSLELGDSALYFCASSVAGKDGYTFGSGTRLTVV.

The rearrangement joins TRBV2 to TRBJ1-2, with a possible D match to TRBD1 (5 bases). Germline lookup yields CDR1 SNHLY and CDR2 FYNNEI. V lost 4 bases, J lost 5 bases, and 11 bases lay in between. This CDR3 has 13 amino acids. The CDR3 sequence: CASSGPGGYGYTF. The CDR3 DNA is TGTGCCAGCAGTGGCCCGGGGGGGTATGGCTACACCTTC. The full variable domain, in which reference TRBV2 and TRBJ1-2 provide the parts outside the CDR3, is EPEVTQTPSHQVTQMGQEVILRCVPISNHLYFYWYRQILGQKVEFLVSFYNNEISEKSEIFDDQFSVERPDGSNFTLKIRSTKLEDSAMYFCASSGPGGYGYTFGSGTRLTVV.

The chain recombines TRBV10-3 with TRBJ1-2; TRBD1 agrees at 7 bases. The CDR3 is 15 residues long. Germline values: CDR1 ENHRY, CDR2 SYGVKD. Trimming cost V 0 bases and J 6 bases; bases outside gene matches: 7. The CDR3 bases are TGTGCCATCAGTGAGTCTGCAGACAGGGATAATGGCTACACCTTC. Encoded protein: CAISESADRDNGYTF.

This clone was counted a few times. The genes are TRBV6-5 and TRBJ1-6; 7 bases are shared with TRBD1. The length of the CDR3 is 15 residues. Germline-derived CDR1 and CDR2 are MNHEY and SVGAGI. The V and J ends lost 6 bases and 0 bases, in that order; junction bases with no gene match: 2. The chain's CDR3 is CASRQGSSYNSPLHF. DNA for the CDR3: TGTGCCAGCAGACAGGGGAGCTCCTATAATTCACCCCTCCACTTT.

The chain has TRBV2 and TRBJ2-7; D may be TRBD2 (5 bases). Between the trimmed V and J ends, which lost 7 bases and 3 bases, there was a span of 7 bases. From germline, CDR1 is SNHLY and CDR2 FYNNEI. The CDR3 is 11 amino acids. The CDR3, as DNA: TGTGCCAGCATTGGGAGCTACGAGCAGTACTTC. This gives the protein CASIGSYEQYF.